This T cell receptor (beta chain) was documented in a study of a mutant IDH1 vaccine in newly diagnosed glioma. For the study at large: Scheduled at week 35, visit V12 preceded visit V13, held at week 47.

Concerning this clone: Its antigen is currently unknown.

Sample time point: week 47, end of study. Each dose delivered 300 ug of mutant IDH1 20-mer peptide subcutaneously with imiquimod. Unmatched junction bases numbered 10, after V lost 4 bases and J lost 8 bases. Germline loops: CDR1 SGHDT, CDR2 YYEEEE. The CDR3 is 15 amino acids. Here immunoSEQ multiplex PCR was the method, and the copy in TCRdb shows in-frame clones only, minus some. The sample carries 55,000 to 65,000 clones, around three quarters recorded once. The clonotype was recovered from a man aged 45-60 years with glioma. Sequencing was performed on PBMCs, taken from a glioma patient whose treatment included an IDH1 peptide vaccine. The rearrangement uses TRBV5-6 and TRBJ2-2; 8 bases match TRBD1. CDR3 bases: TGTGCCAGCAGCGAGCCCTCGCAGGGGGCTGGGGAGCTGTTTTTT. Amino acid sequence: CASSEPSQGAGELFF.